This record covers a single T cell receptor beta chain. Its antigen remains unidentified. The TCR beta library used iRepertoire HTBI primers with Arm-PCR amplification of CDR3. TCRdb re-derived calls from the multiplex PCR reads in MiXCR, one entry per CDR3 protein. The sample records about 610,000 distinct CDR3 sequences, about 16% being singletons. Sample time point: newly diagnosed GD, antithyroid drugs for less than 3 months. Researchers made the TCR library from RNA that was extracted from PBMCs. Patients of an endocrinology department in Xi'an, China, were included. This specimen belongs to a study of regulatory T cells in long-lasting Graves disease. Study findings and constraints: It is possible that accuracy was reduced by the small size of the sample. Lower TCR diversity was seen in persistent Graves' patients than in newly diagnosed ones.

Unmatched junction bases numbered 7, after V lost 9 bases and J lost 4 bases. This CDR3 has 14 residues. The germline V gene has CDR1 WNHNN and CDR2 SYGVQD (reference sequence). The same sample was also studied in work on T cells in Graves' hyperthyroidism and ophthalmopathy.

The TCR originated in a man aged 18 to 30 with Graves disease. This specimen consisted of peripheral blood mononuclear cells (PBMCs), obtained at new diagnosis, from a patient treated with antithyroid drugs. The V call is TRBV10-1, the J call TRBJ2-1, with 9 bases aligning to TRBD1. The CDR3 sequence is CASGGDRVYNEQFF. CDR3 DNA sequence: TGCGCCAGTGGGGGGGACAGGGTATACAATGAGCAGTTCTTC.